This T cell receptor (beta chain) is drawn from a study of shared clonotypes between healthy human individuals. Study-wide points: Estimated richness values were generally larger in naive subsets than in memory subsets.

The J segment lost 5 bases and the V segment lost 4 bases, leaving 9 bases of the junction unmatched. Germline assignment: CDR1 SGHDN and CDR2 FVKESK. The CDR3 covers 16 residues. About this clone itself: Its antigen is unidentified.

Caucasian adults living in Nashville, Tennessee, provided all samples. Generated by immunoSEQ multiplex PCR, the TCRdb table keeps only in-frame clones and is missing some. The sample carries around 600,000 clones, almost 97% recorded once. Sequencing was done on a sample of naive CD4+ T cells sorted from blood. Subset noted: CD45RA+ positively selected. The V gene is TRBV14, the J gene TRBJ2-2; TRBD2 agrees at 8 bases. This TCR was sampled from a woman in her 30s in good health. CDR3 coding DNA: TGTGCCAGCAGCCTAGGGACTAGGAGGCGTACCGGGGAGCTGTTTTTT. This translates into CASSLGTRRRTGELFF. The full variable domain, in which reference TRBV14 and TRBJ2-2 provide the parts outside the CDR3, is EAGVTQFPSHSVIEKGQTVTLRCDPISGHDNLYWYRRVMGKEIKFLLHFVKESKQDESGMPNNRFLAERTGGTYSTLKVQPAELEDSGVYFCASSLGTRRRTGELFFGEGSRLTVL.